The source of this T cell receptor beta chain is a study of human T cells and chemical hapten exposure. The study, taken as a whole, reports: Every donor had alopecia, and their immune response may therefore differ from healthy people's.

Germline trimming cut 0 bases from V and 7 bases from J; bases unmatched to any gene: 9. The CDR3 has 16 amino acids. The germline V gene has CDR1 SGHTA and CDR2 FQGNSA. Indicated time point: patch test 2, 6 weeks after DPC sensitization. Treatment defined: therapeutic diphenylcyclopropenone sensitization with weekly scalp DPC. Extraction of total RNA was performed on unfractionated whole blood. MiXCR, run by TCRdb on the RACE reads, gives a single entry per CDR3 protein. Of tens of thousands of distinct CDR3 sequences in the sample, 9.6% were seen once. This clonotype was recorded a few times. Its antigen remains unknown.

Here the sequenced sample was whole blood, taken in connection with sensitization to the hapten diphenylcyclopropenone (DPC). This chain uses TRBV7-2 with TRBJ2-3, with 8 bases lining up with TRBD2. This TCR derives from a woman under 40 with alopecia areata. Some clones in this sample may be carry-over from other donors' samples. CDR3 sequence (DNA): TGTGCCAGCAGCTTAGCGGGAGCGGGGGCCGGAAATACGCAGTATTTT. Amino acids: CASSLAGAGAGNTQYF.